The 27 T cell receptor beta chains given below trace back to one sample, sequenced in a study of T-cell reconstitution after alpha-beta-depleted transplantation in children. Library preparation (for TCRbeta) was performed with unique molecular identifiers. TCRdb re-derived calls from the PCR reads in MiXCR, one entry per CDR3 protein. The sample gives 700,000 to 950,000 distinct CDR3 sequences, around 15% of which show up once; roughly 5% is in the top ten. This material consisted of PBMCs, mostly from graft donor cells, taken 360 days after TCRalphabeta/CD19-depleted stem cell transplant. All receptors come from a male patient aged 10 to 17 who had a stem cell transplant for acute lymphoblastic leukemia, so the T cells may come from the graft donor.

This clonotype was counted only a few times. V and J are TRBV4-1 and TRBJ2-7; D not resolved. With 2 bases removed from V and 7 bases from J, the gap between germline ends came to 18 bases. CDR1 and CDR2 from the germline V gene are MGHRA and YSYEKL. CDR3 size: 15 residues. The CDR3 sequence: CASSQPFTGNSEQYF. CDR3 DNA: TGCGCCAGCAGCCAACCTTTCACCGGCAACAGTGAGCAGTACTTC.

The CDR3 here is CASRLGGTYEQYF. The CDR3 nucleotides read TGTGCCAGCAGATTAGGCGGGACCTACGAGCAGTACTTC. The chain uses TRBV2 and TRBJ2-7; D perhaps matches TRBD2 (6 bases). The CDR3 extends over 13 amino acids. The germline gives CDR1 SNHLY, CDR2 FYNNEI. Trimming stripped 6 bases from V and 2 bases from J, with 11 bases between.

DNA of the CDR3: TGTGCCAGCAGCGACCCCGGGACTACAACCTACGAGCAGTACTTC. Translating gives CASSDPGTTTYEQYF. The chain is built from TRBV6-1 and TRBJ2-7; 7 nucleotides line up with TRBD2. The V gene's germline CDR1 is MNHNS and CDR2 SASEGT. V was clipped by 6 bases and J by 2 bases; unmatched bases: 10. This CDR3 has 15 residues.

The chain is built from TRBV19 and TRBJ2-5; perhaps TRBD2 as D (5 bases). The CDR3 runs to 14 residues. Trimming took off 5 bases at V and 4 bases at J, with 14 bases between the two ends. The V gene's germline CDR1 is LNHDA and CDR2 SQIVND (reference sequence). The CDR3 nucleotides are TGTGCCAGTAGTCCTGGCGGGTGGGGAGAGACCCAGTACTTC. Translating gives CASSPGGWGETQYF.

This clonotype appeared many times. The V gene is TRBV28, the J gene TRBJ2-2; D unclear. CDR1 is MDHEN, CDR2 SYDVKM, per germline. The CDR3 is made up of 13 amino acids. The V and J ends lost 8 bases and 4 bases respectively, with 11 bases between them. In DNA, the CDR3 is TGTGCCAGCGGTGATGGGATCACCGGGGAGCTGTTTTTT. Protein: CASGDGITGELFF.

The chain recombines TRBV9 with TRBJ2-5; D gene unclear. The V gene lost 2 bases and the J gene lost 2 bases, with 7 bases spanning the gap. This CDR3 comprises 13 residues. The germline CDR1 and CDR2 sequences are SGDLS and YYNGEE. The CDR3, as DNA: TGTGCCAGCAGCGTTTACAGTCAAGAGACCCAGTACTTC. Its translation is CASSVYSQETQYF.

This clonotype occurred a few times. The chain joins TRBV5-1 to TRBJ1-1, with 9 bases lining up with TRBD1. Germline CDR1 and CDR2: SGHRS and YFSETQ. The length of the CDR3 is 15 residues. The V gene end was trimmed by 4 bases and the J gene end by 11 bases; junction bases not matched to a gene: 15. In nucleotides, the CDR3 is TGCGCCAGCAGCACCCAACAGGGGGCAGGAATGGGCGCTTTCTTT. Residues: CASSTQQGAGMGAFF.

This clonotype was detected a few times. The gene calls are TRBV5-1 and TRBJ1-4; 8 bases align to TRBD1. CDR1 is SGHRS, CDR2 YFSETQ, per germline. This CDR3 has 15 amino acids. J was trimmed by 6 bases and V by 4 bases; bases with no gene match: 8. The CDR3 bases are TGCGCCAGCAGCACGGACAGGGTCAAGGATGAAAAACTGTTTTTT. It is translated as CASSTDRVKDEKLFF.

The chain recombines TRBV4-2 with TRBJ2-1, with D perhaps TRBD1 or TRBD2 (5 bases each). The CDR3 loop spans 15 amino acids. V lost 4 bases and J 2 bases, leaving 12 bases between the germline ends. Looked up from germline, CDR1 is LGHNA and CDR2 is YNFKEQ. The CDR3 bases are TGTGCCAGCAGCCCGGCCGGGACCACCTACAATGAGCAGTTCTTC. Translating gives CASSPAGTTYNEQFF.

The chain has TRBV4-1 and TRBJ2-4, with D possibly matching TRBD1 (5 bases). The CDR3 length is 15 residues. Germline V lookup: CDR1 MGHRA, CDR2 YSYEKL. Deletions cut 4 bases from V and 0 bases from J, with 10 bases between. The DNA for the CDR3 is TGCGCCAGCAGCCTCCTAGGGGTAGCCAAAAACATTCAGTACTTC. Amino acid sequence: CASSLLGVAKNIQYF.

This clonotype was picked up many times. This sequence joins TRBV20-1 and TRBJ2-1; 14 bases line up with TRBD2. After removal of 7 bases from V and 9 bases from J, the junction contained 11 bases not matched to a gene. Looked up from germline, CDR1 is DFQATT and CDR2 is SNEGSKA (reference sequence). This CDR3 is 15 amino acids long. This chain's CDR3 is CSVRRLAGGPGEQFF. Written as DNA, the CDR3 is TGCAGTGTCAGGCGACTAGCGGGAGGGCCTGGTGAGCAGTTCTTC.

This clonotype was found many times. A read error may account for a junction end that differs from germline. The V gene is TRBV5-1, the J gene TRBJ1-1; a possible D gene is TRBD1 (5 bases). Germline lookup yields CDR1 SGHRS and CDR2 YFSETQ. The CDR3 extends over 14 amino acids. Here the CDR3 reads CASSSGTLNTEAFF. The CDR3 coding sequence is TGTGCCAGCAGTTCAGGGACCTTGAACACTGAAGCTTTCTTT.

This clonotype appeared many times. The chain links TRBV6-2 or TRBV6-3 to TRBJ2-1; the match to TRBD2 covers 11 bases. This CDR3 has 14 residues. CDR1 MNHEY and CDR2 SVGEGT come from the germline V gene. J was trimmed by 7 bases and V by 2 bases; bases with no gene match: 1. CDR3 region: CASSYTSGSNEQFF. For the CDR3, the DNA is TGTGCCAGCAGTTACACTAGCGGGAGTAATGAGCAGTTCTTC.

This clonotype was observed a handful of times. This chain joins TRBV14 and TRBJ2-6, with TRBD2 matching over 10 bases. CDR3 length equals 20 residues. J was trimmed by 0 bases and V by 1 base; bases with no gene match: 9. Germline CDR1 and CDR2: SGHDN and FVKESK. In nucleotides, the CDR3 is TGTGCCAGCAGCCAAGTCCCCGGGACTAGCGCCAGCTCTGGGGCCAACGTCCTGACTTTC. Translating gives CASSQVPGTSASSGANVLTF.

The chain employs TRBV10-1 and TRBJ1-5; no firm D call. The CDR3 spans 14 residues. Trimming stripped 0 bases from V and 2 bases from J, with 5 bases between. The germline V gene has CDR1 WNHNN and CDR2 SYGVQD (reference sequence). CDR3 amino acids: CASSESNRNQPQHF. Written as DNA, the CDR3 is TGCGCCAGCAGTGAGTCGAATCGCAATCAGCCCCAGCATTTT.

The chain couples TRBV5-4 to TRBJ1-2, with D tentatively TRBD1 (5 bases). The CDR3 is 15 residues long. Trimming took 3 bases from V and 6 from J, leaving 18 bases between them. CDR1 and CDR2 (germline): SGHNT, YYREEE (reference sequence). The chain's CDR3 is CASSSTAGRSDGYTF. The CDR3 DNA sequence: TGTGCCAGCAGCTCGACGGCAGGGCGGTCTGATGGCTACACCTTC.

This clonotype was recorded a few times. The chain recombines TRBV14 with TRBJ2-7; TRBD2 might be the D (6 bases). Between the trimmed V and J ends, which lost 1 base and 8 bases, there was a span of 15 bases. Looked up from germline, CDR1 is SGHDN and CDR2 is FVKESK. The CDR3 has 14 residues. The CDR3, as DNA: TGTGCCAGCAGCCAAGCGGGCTACCGGGAGAAGCAGTACTTC. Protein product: CASSQAGYREKQYF.

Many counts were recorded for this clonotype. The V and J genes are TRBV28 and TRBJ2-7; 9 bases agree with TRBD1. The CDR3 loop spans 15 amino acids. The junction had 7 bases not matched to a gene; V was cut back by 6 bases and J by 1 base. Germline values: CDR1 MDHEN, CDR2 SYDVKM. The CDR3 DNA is TGTGCCAGCAGACTCCCGGGACAGGGTTCCTACGAGCAGTACTTC. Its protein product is CASRLPGQGSYEQYF.

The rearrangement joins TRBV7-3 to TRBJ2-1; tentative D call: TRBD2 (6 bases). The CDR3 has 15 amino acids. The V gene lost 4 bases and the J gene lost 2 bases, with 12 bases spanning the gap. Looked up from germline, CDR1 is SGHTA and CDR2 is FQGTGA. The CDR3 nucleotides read TGTGCCAGCAGCTCGGCCGGGACTCCCTACAATGAGCAGTTCTTC. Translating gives CASSSAGTPYNEQFF.

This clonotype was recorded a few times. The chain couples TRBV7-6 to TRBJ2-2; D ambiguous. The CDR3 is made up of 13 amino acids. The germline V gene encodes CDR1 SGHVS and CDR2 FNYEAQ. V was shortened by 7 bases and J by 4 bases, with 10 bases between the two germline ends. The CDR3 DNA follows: TGTGCCAGCACCTCCTTAAGCACCGGGGAGCTGTTTTTT. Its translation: CASTSLSTGELFF.

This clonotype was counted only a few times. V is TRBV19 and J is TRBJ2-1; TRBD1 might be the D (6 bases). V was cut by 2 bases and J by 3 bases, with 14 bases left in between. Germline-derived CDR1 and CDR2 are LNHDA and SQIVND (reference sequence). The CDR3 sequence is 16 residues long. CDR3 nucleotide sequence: TGTGCCAGTAGTATATTGTGGCAGGGGTTCTACAATGAGCAGTTCTTC. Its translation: CASSILWQGFYNEQFF.

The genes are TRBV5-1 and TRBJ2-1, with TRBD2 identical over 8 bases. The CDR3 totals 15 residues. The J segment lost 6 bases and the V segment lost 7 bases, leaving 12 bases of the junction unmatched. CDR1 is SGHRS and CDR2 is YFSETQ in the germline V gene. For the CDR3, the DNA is TGCGCCAGCGGCAACGGACTAGCCCCGGGCAATGAGCAGTTCTTC. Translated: CASGNGLAPGNEQFF.

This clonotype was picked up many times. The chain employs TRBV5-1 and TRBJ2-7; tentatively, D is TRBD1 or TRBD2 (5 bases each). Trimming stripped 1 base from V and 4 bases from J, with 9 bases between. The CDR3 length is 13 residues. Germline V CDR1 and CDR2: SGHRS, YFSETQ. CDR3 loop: CASSLRGTYEQYF. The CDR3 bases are TGCGCCAGCAGCTTGAGAGGGACGTACGAGCAGTACTTC.

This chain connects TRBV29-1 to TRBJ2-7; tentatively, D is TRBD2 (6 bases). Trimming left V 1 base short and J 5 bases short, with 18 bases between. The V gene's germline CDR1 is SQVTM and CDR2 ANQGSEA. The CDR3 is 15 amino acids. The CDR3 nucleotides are TGCAGCGTTGAAGTGCGCGGGACCGAATCCAACGAGCAGTACTTC. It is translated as CSVEVRGTESNEQYF.

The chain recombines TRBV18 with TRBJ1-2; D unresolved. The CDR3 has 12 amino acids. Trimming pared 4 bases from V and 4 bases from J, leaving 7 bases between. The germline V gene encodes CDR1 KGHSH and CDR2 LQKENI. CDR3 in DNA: TGTGCCAGCTCACAGCTTTTCTATGGCTACACCTTC. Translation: CASSQLFYGYTF.

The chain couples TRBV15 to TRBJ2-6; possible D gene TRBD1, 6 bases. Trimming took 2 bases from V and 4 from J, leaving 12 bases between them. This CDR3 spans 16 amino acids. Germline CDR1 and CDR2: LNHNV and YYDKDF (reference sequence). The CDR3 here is CATSRSAGAGANVLTF. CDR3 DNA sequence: TGTGCCACCAGCAGATCAGCAGGGGCAGGGGCCAACGTCCTGACTTTC.

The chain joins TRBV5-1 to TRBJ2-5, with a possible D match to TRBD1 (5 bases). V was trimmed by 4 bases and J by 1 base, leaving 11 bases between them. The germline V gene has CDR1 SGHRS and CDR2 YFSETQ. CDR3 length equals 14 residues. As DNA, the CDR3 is TGCGCCAGCAGCCAGACAGTTTCCCAAGAGACCCAGTACTTC. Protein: CASSQTVSQETQYF.